The entry below describes one T cell receptor (beta chain). The CDR3 totals 16 residues. Germline V gives CDR1 SGHRS, CDR2 YFSETQ. The J segment lost 5 bases and the V segment lost 3 bases, leaving 7 bases of the junction unmatched. The sample is drawn from a study of cytomegalovirus exposure and HLA in healthy donors. The assay was immunoSEQ multiplex PCR, and TCRdb's table has in-frame clones only and misses some. The sample yields around 300,000 clones, roughly 90% seen once. The chain combines TRBV5-1 with TRBJ2-3, with 12 bases identical to TRBD2. The source material was PBMCs. The sequence came from a woman under 30 in good health and CMV-seronegative. The CDR3 loop reads CASSSRLAGAIDTQYF. The CDR3 nucleotides are TGCGCCAGCAGCTCCAGACTAGCGGGAGCAATAGATACGCAGTATTTT.